Detailed here is one T cell receptor beta chain. Its specificity is unknown. The entry originates in a study of beta chain features in type 1 diabetes. Study-level findings and limits: TCRB CDR3 length was moderately but significantly reduced in all four CD4+ subsets of Type 1 diabetes patients. Whether HLA type affects TCRB rearrangement stayed undetermined in the present work.

Germline CDR1 MDHEN, CDR2 SYDVKM. CDR3 size: 11 residues. The germline V and J ends were trimmed by 5 bases and 10 bases, with 11 bases remaining between them. Purities over 95% were achieved in all sorted populations. Expressed TCRB transcripts were sequenced because the isolated RNA had all been reverse transcribed beforehand. The repertoire was sequenced with immunoSEQ multiplex PCR; TCRdb's copy has only in-frame clones and lacks some. The sample records 45,000 to 60,000 clones, approximately 60% being singletons. The chain is built from TRBV28 and TRBJ1-1; D ambiguous. Material for sequencing was stem cell memory CD4+ T cells from blood. This sequence originates from a woman in her 30s with type 1 diabetes. In nucleotides, the CDR3 is TGTGCCAGCAGTCACCCAGGAGGAGCTTTCTTT. Amino acids: CASSHPGGAFF.